One and the same sample provided the 21 T cell receptor beta chains below, sequenced in a study of blood T cell repertoires in COVID-19. Repertoires were generated with immunoSEQ multiplex PCR, while TCRdb's copy carries only in-frame clones and drops some. The sample carries tens of thousands of clones, about three quarters recorded once. Sequences were obtained from peripheral blood. Receptors were obtained from a man aged 50 to 60 with active or convalescent COVID-19.

This rearrangement joins TRBV19 to TRBJ1-2; D is possibly TRBD1 (6 bases). V lost 5 bases to trimming and J lost 7 bases, with 14 bases between them. Germline assignment: CDR1 LNHDA and CDR2 SQIVND (reference sequence). The CDR3 extends over 13 amino acids. The CDR3 loop reads CASSSQGHPGYTF. CDR3 coding DNA: TGTGCCAGTAGTTCGCAGGGACATCCTGGCTACACCTTC.

The rearrangement uses TRBV5-1 and TRBJ2-1; TRBD1 might be the D (6 bases). V lost 4 bases and J lost 3, with 17 bases in between. This CDR3 has 16 amino acids. CDR1 is SGHRS and CDR2 is YFSETQ in the germline V gene. The CDR3 DNA sequence: TGCGCCAGCAGCCCGCGTACGAGGGGGAACTACAATGAGCAGTTCTTC. Its translation: CASSPRTRGNYNEQFF.

J is TRBJ2-5 and V is TRBV5-1; 13 bases are shared with TRBD2. Germline lookup yields CDR1 SGHRS and CDR2 YFSETQ. The CDR3 consists of 17 residues. Trimming cost V 6 bases and J 2 bases; bases outside gene matches: 10. CDR3 nucleotide sequence: TGCGCCAGCACCTCCGGACTAGCGGGGGTACTACAAGAGACCCAGTACTTC. Amino acids: CASTSGLAGVLQETQYF.

The rearrangement joins TRBV11-2 to TRBJ2-2, with 11 bases that match TRBD2. V was pared by 8 bases and J by 5 bases, with 4 bases of the junction left unmatched. Germline CDR1 reads SGHAT; CDR2 reads FQNNGV. This CDR3 region has 14 residues. CDR3 loop: CASHIAGGTGELFF. CDR3 in DNA: TGTGCCAGCCACATAGCGGGGGGGACCGGGGAGCTGTTTTTT.

This clone was detected only a few times. The chain recombines TRBV7-8 with TRBJ2-3; possibly TRBD1 for D (8 bases). The ends were cut back, 5 bases at V and 2 bases at J, with 14 bases in the middle. The CDR3 spans 15 residues. Germline V gene lookup returns CDR1 SGHVS and CDR2 FQNEAQ. CDR3 sequence: CASSRGDRNTDTQYF. The CDR3 DNA reads TGTGCCAGCAGCCGGGGGGACAGGAACACAGATACGCAGTATTTT. Full variable domain (missing parts from reference TRBV7-8 and TRBJ2-3): GAGVSQSPRYKVAKRGQDVALRCDPISGHVSLFWYQQALGQGPEFLTYFQNEAQLDKSGLPSDRFFAERPEGSVSTLKIQRTQQEDSAVYLCASSRGDRNTDTQYFGPGTRLTVL.

This clone was detected only a few times. The chain recombines TRBV7-6 with TRBJ2-7, with 7 bases that match TRBD1. CDR3 length: 14 amino acids. The germline V gene has CDR1 SGHVS and CDR2 FNYEAQ. J gave up 5 bases and V 5 bases, and 9 bases lay outside the gene matches. DNA for the CDR3: TGTGCCAGCAGCCGAGAGGGGGCGCAGGACGAGCAGTACTTC. Residues: CASSREGAQDEQYF.

The chain carries TRBV28 and TRBJ1-2; 8 nucleotides agree with TRBD1. The germline gives CDR1 MDHEN, CDR2 SYDVKM. The CDR3 has 13 amino acids. J was trimmed by 10 bases and V by 6 bases; bases with no gene match: 10. Written as DNA, the CDR3 is TGTGCCAGCAGCTCGGACAGGGCATCGCCCTACACCTTC. Residues: CASSSDRASPYTF.

The chain carries TRBV29-1 and TRBJ1-3; no clear D. This CDR3 has 13 amino acids. The V gene lost 4 bases and the J gene lost 3 bases, with 10 bases spanning the gap. The V gene's germline CDR1 is SQVTM and CDR2 ANQGSEA. The CDR3 bases are TGCAGCGTTGCGGCAGGCCTTGGAAACACCATATATTTT. As protein: CSVAAGLGNTIYF.

The chain links TRBV7-2 to TRBJ2-7; maybe TRBD2 (5 bases). V lost 4 bases and J lost 0, with 10 bases in between. This CDR3 has 14 amino acids. Germline lookup yields CDR1 SGHTA and CDR2 FQGNSA. DNA of the CDR3: TGTGCCAGCAGCTCGGCTAGCTACTCCTACGAGCAGTACTTC. It is translated as CASSSASYSYEQYF.

The genes are TRBV20-1 and TRBJ2-1; D is possibly TRBD1 (6 bases). Deletions cut 3 bases from V and 14 bases from J, with 23 bases between. Germline assignment: CDR1 DFQATT and CDR2 SNEGSKA (reference sequence). This CDR3 comprises 14 residues. CDR3 residues: CSASADRSRSLEFF. CDR3 DNA: TGCAGTGCTAGTGCCGACAGGAGTAGGAGTTTGGAGTTCTTC.

This clone was counted once. J is TRBJ1-2 and V is TRBV12-3 or TRBV12-4; TRBD1 matches at 9 bases. This CDR3 contains 13 residues. The junction had 4 bases not matched to a gene; V was cut back by 6 bases and J by 5 bases. In nucleotides, the CDR3 is TGTGCCAGCAGGGACGGACAGGGGTATGGCTACACCTTC. It encodes CASRDGQGYGYTF.

This clone was seen only once. The chain uses TRBV6-5 and TRBJ2-3; TRBD1 is a possible D gene (6 bases). The CDR3 has 16 residues. Germline CDR1 MNHEY, CDR2 SVGAGI. Between the trimmed V and J ends, which lost 0 bases and 1 base, there was a span of 11 bases. The chain's CDR3 is CASSYSRPGGTDTQYF. The DNA of the CDR3 is TGTGCCAGCAGTTACTCGAGACCAGGGGGCACAGATACGCAGTATTTT.

The CDR3 DNA reads TGTGCCAGCAGCCCGGACAGGGGGCAGGCAGATACGCAGTATTTT. Protein sequence: CASSPDRGQADTQYF. This sequence joins TRBV5-4 and TRBJ2-3; TRBD1 matches at 11 bases. Germline V gene lookup returns CDR1 SGHNT and CDR2 YYREEE (reference sequence). The CDR3 runs to 15 residues. With V trimmed by 4 bases and J by 4 bases, 5 bases remained unmatched.

This clone has ten or more counts. V and J are TRBV4-3 and TRBJ2-1, with 7 nucleotides matching TRBD2. Germline V CDR1 and CDR2: LGHNA, YSLEER. The CDR3 covers 14 residues. The V and J ends lost 2 bases and 7 bases, in that order; junction bases with no gene match: 5. This CDR3 is CASSQSWGGNEQFF. For the CDR3, the DNA is TGCGCCAGCAGCCAATCCTGGGGGGGTAATGAGCAGTTCTTC.

The J gene is TRBJ2-7, the V gene TRBV19; D gene ambiguous. Germline loops: CDR1 LNHDA, CDR2 SQIVND (reference sequence). The CDR3 sequence is 14 residues long. V gave up 5 bases and J gave up 0 bases, with 11 bases separating them. CDR3 sequence: CASSAHSISYEQYF. CDR3 bases: TGTGCCAGTAGTGCCCACAGCATCTCCTACGAGCAGTACTTC.

J is TRBJ2-7 and V is TRBV11-3; 7 bases align to TRBD1. The CDR3 runs 13 residues. Germline V gene sequence: CDR1 SGHNT, CDR2 YENEEA. With 4 bases clipped from V and 5 bases from J, the junction kept 5 bases outside the gene matches. This CDR3 is CASSSTQGDEQYF. The CDR3 DNA sequence: TGTGCCAGCAGCTCGACCCAGGGGGACGAGCAGTACTTC.

The rearrangement joins TRBV11-2 to TRBJ2-3, with unresolved D. Trimming stripped 0 bases from V and 4 bases from J, with 17 bases between. The CDR3 is 17 amino acids. Germline V CDR1 and CDR2: SGHAT, FQNNGV. This chain's CDR3 is CASSLDLRHLRPDTQYF. CDR3 nucleotide sequence: TGTGCCAGCAGCTTAGATCTGAGACACCTTCGGCCAGATACGCAGTATTTT.

The chain couples TRBV7-6 to TRBJ2-1, with D maybe TRBD2 (6 bases). The CDR3 has 17 residues. The germline V gene encodes CDR1 SGHVS and CDR2 FNYEAQ. V was shortened by 5 bases and J by 4 bases, with 21 bases between the two germline ends. CDR3 region: CASSDTRRSGRYNEQFF. The CDR3 DNA reads as TGTGCCAGCAGCGACACGAGACGTTCCGGGAGATACAATGAGCAGTTCTTC. Complete variable domain (other parts from reference TRBV7-6 and TRBJ2-1): GAGVSQSPRYKVTKRGQDVALRCDPISGHVSLYWYRQALGQGPEFLTYFNYEAQQDKSGLPNDRFSAERPEGSISTLTIQRTEQRDSAMYRCASSDTRRSGRYNEQFFGPGTRLTVL.

The chain is built from TRBV4-1 and TRBJ1-6; D is ambiguous. CDR1 and CDR2 from the germline V gene are MGHRA and YSYEKL. V was cut by 3 bases and J by 10 bases, with 19 bases left in between. This CDR3 has 16 residues. CDR3 DNA: TGCGCCAGCAGCCAGAAAGGGATTTCGGGAGACTCACCCCTCCACTTT. Translation gives CASSQKGISGDSPLHF.

The rearrangement joins TRBV7-9 to TRBJ2-5; 12 bases align to TRBD2. With V trimmed by 5 bases and J by 5 bases, 6 bases remained unmatched. The CDR3 sequence is 15 residues long. Germline CDR1 and CDR2: SEHNR and FQNEAQ (reference sequence). CDR3 sequence: CASSPSGGAGETQYF. CDR3 DNA sequence: TGTGCCAGCAGCCCTAGCGGGGGGGCAGGGGAGACCCAGTACTTC. Full variable domain (remainder filled in from reference TRBV7-9 and TRBJ2-5): DTGVSQNPRHKITKRGQNVTFRCDPISEHNRLYWYRQTLGQGPEFLTYFQNEAQLEKSRLLSDRFSAERPKGSFSTLEIQRTEQGDSAMYLCASSPSGGAGETQYFGPGTRLLVL.

This chain uses TRBV9 with TRBJ2-7; 11 nucleotides line up with TRBD1. J was trimmed by 4 bases and V by 3 bases; bases with no gene match: 6. Germline CDR1 reads SGDLS; CDR2 reads YYNGEE. The CDR3 length is 15 residues. The DNA for the CDR3 is TGTGCCAGCAGCGCCTCCGGGACAGGGGGATACGAGCAGTACTTC. Translating gives CASSASGTGGYEQYF. The full variable domain, with the rest looked up from reference TRBV9 and TRBJ2-7, is DSGVTQTPKHLITATGQRVTLRCSPRSGDLSVYWYQQSLDQGLQFLIQYYNGEERAKGNILERFSAQQFPDLHSELNLSSLELGDSALYFCASSASGTGGYEQYFGPGTRLTVT.